These 16 T cell receptor beta chains came from one sample sequenced in a study of OX40 agonist ivuxolimab in advanced cancers. Sequencing was performed with immunoSEQ multiplex PCR; in TCRdb, only in-frame clones are kept and a portion is missing. The table lists about 66,000 clones, roughly four fifths of them singletons. The source material was CD4+ or CD8+ T cells sorted from blood, sampled in a trial of the OX40 agonist ivuxolimab. These receptors originate from an adult with an advanced solid tumor such as melanoma, head and neck, liver or kidney cancer.

This chain connects TRBV14 to TRBJ1-2, with D unresolved. CDR3 length equals 14 residues. Between the trimmed V and J ends, which lost 1 base and 5 bases, there was a span of 11 bases. Germline V gene sequence: CDR1 SGHDN, CDR2 FVKESK. CDR3 region: CASSQVAHLYGYTF. The CDR3 nucleotides are TGTGCCAGCAGCCAAGTTGCCCACCTGTATGGCTACACCTTC. Variable domain in full (rest from reference TRBV14 and TRBJ1-2): EAGVTQFPSHSVIEKGQTVTLRCDPISGHDNLYWYRRVMGKEIKFLLHFVKESKQDESGMPNNRFLAERTGGTYSTLKVQPAELEDSGVYFCASSQVAHLYGYTFGSGTRLTVV.

This clone was seen just once. V usage is TRBV7-6 and J usage is TRBJ2-2, with TRBD1 as a possible D gene (6 bases). V was clipped by 4 bases and J by 0 bases, with 12 bases between them. CDR1 SGHVS and CDR2 FNYEAQ come from the germline V gene. The CDR3 totals 16 residues. In nucleotides, the CDR3 is TGTGCCAGCAGCTCCCTGGGGGCAACGAACACCGGGGAGCTGTTTTTT. Translation gives CASSSLGATNTGELFF.

This rearrangement joins TRBV5-1 to TRBJ2-2, with D perhaps matching TRBD2 (6 bases). V gave up 1 base and J gave up 6 bases, with 16 bases separating them. This CDR3 contains 16 residues. Germline V gives CDR1 SGHRS, CDR2 YFSETQ. The CDR3 DNA follows: TGCGCCAGCAGCTTGCAGGCGGGACGGACGGCCGGGGAGCTGTTTTTT. This sequence encodes CASSLQAGRTAGELFF. Combining the CDR3 with reference TRBV5-1 and TRBJ2-2 gives the whole variable domain KAGVTQTPRYLIKTRGQQVTLSCSPISGHRSVSWYQQTPGQGLQFLFEYFSETQRNKGNFPGRFSGRQFSNSRSEMNVSTLELGDSALYLCASSLQAGRTAGELFFGEGSRLTVL.

The chain combines TRBV7-9 with TRBJ1-5; D is uncertain. Germline CDR1 reads SEHNR; CDR2 reads FQNEAQ (reference sequence). V dropped 6 bases and J dropped 2 bases, with 20 bases sitting between them. This CDR3 region has 17 residues. This CDR3 reads CASRERKVSRGNQPQHF. CDR3 DNA: TGTGCCAGCAGGGAGCGGAAAGTCAGCCGGGGCAATCAGCCCCAGCATTTT. Looking up the rest from reference TRBV7-9 and TRBJ1-5 gives the full variable domain: DTGVSQNPRHKITKRGQNVTFRCDPISEHNRLYWYRQTLGQGPEFLTYFQNEAQLEKSRLLSDRFSAERPKGSFSTLEIQRTEQGDSAMYLCASRERKVSRGNQPQHFGDGTRLSIL.

The chain uses TRBV7-8 and TRBJ2-2; weak D call: TRBD1 (6 bases). V was pared by 1 base and J by 3 bases, with 12 bases between. CDR1 and CDR2 from the germline V gene are SGHVS and FQNEAQ. This CDR3 spans 16 amino acids. CDR3: CASSLVTGLDTGELFF. CDR3 coding DNA: TGTGCCAGCAGCTTAGTAACAGGGTTAGACACCGGGGAGCTGTTTTTT.

The rearrangement links TRBV11-2 to TRBJ2-5, with a possible D match to TRBD1 (5 bases). The V and J ends lost 3 bases and 1 base respectively, with 9 bases between them. The CDR3 extends over 14 amino acids. CDR1 is SGHAT and CDR2 is FQNNGV in the germline V gene. This CDR3 reads CASSFRVGQETQYF. The CDR3 region has the DNA TGTGCCAGCAGCTTCAGGGTCGGCCAAGAGACCCAGTACTTC.

The V gene is TRBV7-9, the J gene TRBJ2-2, with 8 positions matching TRBD2. Germline V gene data show CDR1 as SEHNR and CDR2 as FQNEAQ (reference sequence). Trimming removed 0 bases from V and 8 bases from J; junction bases left unmatched: 5. This CDR3 spans 15 amino acids. CDR3 sequence reads: CASSLAGRARGELFF. CDR3 coding DNA: TGTGCCAGCAGCTTAGCCGGGAGGGCCAGAGGGGAGCTGTTTTTT.

The chain links TRBV5-1 to TRBJ2-6; 12 bases match TRBD1. There are 18 residues in the CDR3. CDR1 is SGHRS, CDR2 YFSETQ, per germline. V was clipped by 2 bases and J by 2 bases; unmatched bases: 5. This CDR3 reads CASSFEGTGGAGANVLTF. The CDR3 DNA reads TGCGCCAGCAGCTTTGAAGGGACAGGGGGCGCTGGGGCCAACGTCCTGACTTTC. The variable domain in full, completed from reference TRBV5-1 and TRBJ2-6, reads KAGVTQTPRYLIKTRGQQVTLSCSPISGHRSVSWYQQTPGQGLQFLFEYFSETQRNKGNFPGRFSGRQFSNSRSEMNVSTLELGDSALYLCASSFEGTGGAGANVLTFGAGSRLTVL.

The CDR3 DNA follows: TGTGCCATTGGACAGGGCGCGAACACCGGGGAGCTGTTTTTT. The encoded protein is CAIGQGANTGELFF. V usage is TRBV10-3 and J usage is TRBJ2-2; TRBD1 matches 8 bases. The CDR3 is 14 residues long. Germline CDR1 reads ENHRY; CDR2 reads SYGVKD. The junction had 3 bases not matched to a gene; V was cut back by 9 bases and J by 0 bases.

This clone was counted once. This chain joins TRBV4-1 and TRBJ2-7; either TRBD1 or TRBD2 may supply D (5 bases each). Germline V gene data show CDR1 as MGHRA and CDR2 as YSYEKL. V lost 4 bases and J 3 bases, leaving 19 bases between the germline ends. The length of the CDR3 is 16 residues. The CDR3 DNA reads TGCGCCAGCAGCCCTAAGGGACCGCGGACCCTCTACGAGCAGTACTTC. Protein sequence: CASSPKGPRTLYEQYF.

The chain recombines TRBV15 with TRBJ1-2; 7 bases are shared with TRBD1. The J segment lost 8 bases and the V segment lost 1 base, leaving 7 bases of the junction unmatched. The CDR3 spans 14 residues. The germline gives CDR1 LNHNV, CDR2 YYDKDF (reference sequence). The CDR3 spells CATSRGEGAHGYTF. CDR3 DNA: TGTGCCACCAGCAGAGGGGAGGGGGCACACGGCTACACCTTC.

This clone has a single count. The chain employs TRBV7-2 and TRBJ2-5; 8 bases align to TRBD2. CDR3 size: 13 residues. The V gene's germline CDR1 is SGHTA and CDR2 FQGNSA. Trimming cost V 11 bases and J 1 base; bases outside gene matches: 6. The CDR3: CASAGEFQETQYF. In DNA form, the CDR3 reads TGTGCCTCAGCGGGAGAGTTCCAAGAGACCCAGTACTTC.

The chain has TRBV5-1 and TRBJ2-2; D may be TRBD2 (6 bases). The germline gives CDR1 SGHRS, CDR2 YFSETQ. There are 17 residues in the CDR3. V lost 1 base and J 1 base, leaving 14 bases between the germline ends. CDR3 sequence: CASSLPPGVGNTGELFF. For the CDR3, the DNA is TGCGCCAGCAGCTTGCCTCCGGGAGTGGGGAACACCGGGGAGCTGTTTTTT. The whole variable domain, filled in from reference TRBV5-1 and TRBJ2-2, reads KAGVTQTPRYLIKTRGQQVTLSCSPISGHRSVSWYQQTPGQGLQFLFEYFSETQRNKGNFPGRFSGRQFSNSRSEMNVSTLELGDSALYLCASSLPPGVGNTGELFFGEGSRLTVL.

The chain recombines TRBV6-6 with TRBJ2-7, with D tentatively TRBD1 (6 bases). The CDR3 contains 13 residues. Trimming took 5 bases from V and 1 from J, leaving 9 bases between them. From germline, CDR1 is MNHNY and CDR2 SVGAGI (reference sequence). The CDR3: CASSQDRSYEQYF. The CDR3 DNA reads as TGTGCCAGCAGTCAGGACAGATCCTACGAGCAGTACTTC.

V is TRBV5-4 and J is TRBJ2-1; 7 bases are a match to TRBD2. The CDR3 has 17 residues. Trimming cost V 1 base and J 4 bases; bases outside gene matches: 11. CDR1 SGHNT and CDR2 YYREEE come from the germline V gene (reference sequence). This CDR3 is CASSLPRGGVSYNEQFF. The CDR3, as DNA: TGTGCCAGCAGCTTGCCCCGGGGAGGGGTCAGTTACAATGAGCAGTTCTTC.

The chain uses TRBV7-2 and TRBJ1-1, with D possibly TRBD1 on 6 matching bases. The germline V gene has CDR1 SGHTA and CDR2 FQGNSA. Trimming took 5 bases from V and 5 from J, leaving 15 bases between them. The CDR3 runs to 14 residues. The CDR3 spells CASSVSGDGTEAFF. In DNA, the CDR3 is TGTGCCAGCAGCGTATCAGGGGATGGGACTGAAGCTTTCTTT.